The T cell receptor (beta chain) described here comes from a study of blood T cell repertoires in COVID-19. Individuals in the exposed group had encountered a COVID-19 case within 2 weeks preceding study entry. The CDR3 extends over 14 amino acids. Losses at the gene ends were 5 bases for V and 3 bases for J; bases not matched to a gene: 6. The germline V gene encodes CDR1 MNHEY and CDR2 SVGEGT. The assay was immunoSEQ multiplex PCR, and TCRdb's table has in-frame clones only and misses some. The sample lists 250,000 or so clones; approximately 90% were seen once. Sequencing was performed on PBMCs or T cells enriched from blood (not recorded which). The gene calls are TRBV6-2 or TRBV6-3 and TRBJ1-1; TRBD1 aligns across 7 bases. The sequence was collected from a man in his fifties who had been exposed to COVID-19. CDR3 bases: TGTGCCAGCAGTAAACAAGGGGGCCACACTGAAGCTTTCTTT. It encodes CASSKQGGHTEAFF.